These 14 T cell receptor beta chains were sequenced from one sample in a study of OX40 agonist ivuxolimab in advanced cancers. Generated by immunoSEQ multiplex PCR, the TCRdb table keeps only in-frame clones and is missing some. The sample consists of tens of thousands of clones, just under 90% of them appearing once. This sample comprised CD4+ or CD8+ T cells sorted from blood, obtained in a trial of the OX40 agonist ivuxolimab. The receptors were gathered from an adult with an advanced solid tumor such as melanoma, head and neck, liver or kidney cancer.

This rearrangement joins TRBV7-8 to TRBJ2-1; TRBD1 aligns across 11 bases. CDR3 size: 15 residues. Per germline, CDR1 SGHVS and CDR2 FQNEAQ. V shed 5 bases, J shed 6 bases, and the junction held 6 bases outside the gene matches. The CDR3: CASSLGQGGVNEQFF. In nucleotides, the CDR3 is TGTGCCAGCAGCCTGGGACAGGGGGGGGTCAATGAGCAGTTCTTC.

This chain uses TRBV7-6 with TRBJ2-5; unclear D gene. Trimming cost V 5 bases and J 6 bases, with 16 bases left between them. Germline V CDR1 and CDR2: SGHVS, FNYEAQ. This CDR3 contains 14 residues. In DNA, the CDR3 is TGTGCCAGCAGCCTTGGGGTGGCTAGGCAGACCCAGTACTTC. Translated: CASSLGVARQTQYF.

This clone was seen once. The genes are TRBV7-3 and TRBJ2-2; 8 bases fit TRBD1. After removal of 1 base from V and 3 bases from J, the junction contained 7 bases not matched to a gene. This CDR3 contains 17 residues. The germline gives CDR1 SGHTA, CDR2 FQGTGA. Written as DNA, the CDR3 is TGTGCCAGCAGCTTAAATCCGGACAGGGTGTACACCGGGGAGCTGTTTTTT. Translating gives CASSLNPDRVYTGELFF.

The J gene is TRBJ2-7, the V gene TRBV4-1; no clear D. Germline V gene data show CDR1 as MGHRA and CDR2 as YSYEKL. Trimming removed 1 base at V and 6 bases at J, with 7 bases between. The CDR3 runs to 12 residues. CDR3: CASSQVGREQYF. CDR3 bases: TGCGCCAGCAGCCAAGTAGGACGCGAGCAGTACTTC.

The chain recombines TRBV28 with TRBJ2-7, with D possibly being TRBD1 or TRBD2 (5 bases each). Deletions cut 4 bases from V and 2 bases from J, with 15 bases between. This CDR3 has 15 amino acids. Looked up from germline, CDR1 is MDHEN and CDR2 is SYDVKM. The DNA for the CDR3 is TGTGCCAGCAGTTGGACCAGGGAGATCCCCTACGAGCAGTACTTC. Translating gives CASSWTREIPYEQYF.

The CDR3 nucleotides read TGCGCCAGCAGCCATCAGGGGTTTATAGTGTGGGAGCAGTACTTC. Protein: CASSHQGFIVWEQYF. The rearrangement links TRBV4-1 to TRBJ2-7, with D tentatively TRBD1 (6 bases). The CDR3 extends over 15 amino acids. Trimming cost V 3 bases and J 7 bases, with 19 bases left between them. Germline V gene lookup returns CDR1 MGHRA and CDR2 YSYEKL.

The DNA for the CDR3 is TGTGCCAGCAGTGAATTGGAGGGGGCAGCAGATACGCAGTATTTT. Amino acids: CASSELEGAADTQYF. The V gene is TRBV2, the J gene TRBJ2-3; a weak D match, TRBD1 (7 bases). CDR1 is SNHLY, CDR2 FYNNEI, per germline. CDR3 length: 15 residues. Trimming pared 2 bases from V and 4 bases from J, leaving 13 bases between.

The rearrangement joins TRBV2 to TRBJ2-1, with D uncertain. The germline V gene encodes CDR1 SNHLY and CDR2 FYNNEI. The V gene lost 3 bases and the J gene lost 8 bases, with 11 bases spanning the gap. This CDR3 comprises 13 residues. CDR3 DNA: TGTGCCAGCAGTGAGCAGGATTACTATGAGCAGTTCTTC. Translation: CASSEQDYYEQFF. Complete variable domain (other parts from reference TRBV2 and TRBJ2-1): EPEVTQTPSHQVTQMGQEVILRCVPISNHLYFYWYRQILGQKVEFLVSFYNNEISEKSEIFDDQFSVERPDGSNFTLKIRSTKLEDSAMYFCASSEQDYYEQFFGPGTRLTVL.

CDR3 residues: CASSPVAGGVPVLSYEQYF. CDR3 in DNA: TGCGCCAGCAGCCCAGTGGCCGGCGGGGTTCCCGTTCTCTCCTACGAGCAGTACTTC. This chain links TRBV4-1 with TRBJ2-7, with a possible D match to TRBD2 (6 bases). The CDR3 sequence is 19 residues long. Between the trimmed V and J ends, which lost 4 bases and 0 bases, there was a span of 25 bases. Germline assignment: CDR1 MGHRA and CDR2 YSYEKL.

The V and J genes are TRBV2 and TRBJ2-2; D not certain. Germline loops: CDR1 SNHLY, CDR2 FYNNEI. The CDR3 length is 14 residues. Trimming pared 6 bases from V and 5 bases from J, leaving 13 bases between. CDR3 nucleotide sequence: TGTGCCAGCAGCCCGACTCCGTGGACCGGGGAGCTGTTTTTT. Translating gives CASSPTPWTGELFF.

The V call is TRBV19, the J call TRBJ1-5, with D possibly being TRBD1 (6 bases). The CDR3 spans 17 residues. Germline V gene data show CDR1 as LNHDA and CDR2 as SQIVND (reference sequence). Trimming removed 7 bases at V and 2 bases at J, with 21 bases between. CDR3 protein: CASTMKGDKGGNQPQHF. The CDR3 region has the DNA TGTGCCAGTACGATGAAAGGGGACAAAGGGGGCAATCAGCCCCAGCATTTT.

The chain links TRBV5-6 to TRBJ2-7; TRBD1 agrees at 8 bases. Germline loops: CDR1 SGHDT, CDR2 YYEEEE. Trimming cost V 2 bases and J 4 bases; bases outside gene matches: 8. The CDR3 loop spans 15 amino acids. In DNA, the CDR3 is TGTGCCAGCAGCTTTCCCCGGACAGGGATTTACGAGCAGTACTTC. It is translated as CASSFPRTGIYEQYF.

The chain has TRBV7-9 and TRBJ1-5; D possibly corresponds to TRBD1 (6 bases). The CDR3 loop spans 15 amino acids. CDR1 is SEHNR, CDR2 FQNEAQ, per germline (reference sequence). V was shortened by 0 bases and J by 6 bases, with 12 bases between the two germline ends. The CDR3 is CASSLAGARGQPQHF. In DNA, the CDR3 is TGTGCCAGCAGCTTAGCGGGGGCGAGGGGTCAGCCCCAGCATTTT. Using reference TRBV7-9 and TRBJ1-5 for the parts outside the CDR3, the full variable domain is DTGVSQNPRHKITKRGQNVTFRCDPISEHNRLYWYRQTLGQGPEFLTYFQNEAQLEKSRLLSDRFSAERPKGSFSTLEIQRTEQGDSAMYLCASSLAGARGQPQHFGDGTRLSIL.

CDR3 amino acids: CAISEWGPGQGLRNTEAFF. The CDR3 nucleotides are TGTGCCATCAGTGAGTGGGGACCGGGACAGGGGTTGAGGAACACTGAAGCTTTCTTT. The chain combines TRBV10-3 with TRBJ1-1, with 10 bases matching TRBD1. CDR1 and CDR2 from the germline V gene are ENHRY and SYGVKD. The CDR3 is 19 residues long. The junction had 12 bases not matched to a gene; V was cut back by 1 base and J by 1 base.